The entry that follows covers one T cell receptor (beta chain) sequence. With V trimmed by 0 bases and J by 6 bases, 4 bases remained unmatched. The germline CDR1 and CDR2 sequences are MGHRA and YSYEKL. The CDR3 length is 15 residues. The entry originates in a study of T cell changes during pregnancy in multiple sclerosis. Some clones are missing from TCRdb's copy, which holds only in-frame ones; the method was immunoSEQ multiplex PCR. The data hold roughly 69,000 clones, with roughly 92% observed a single time. The clonotype comes from a female donor with multiple sclerosis, enrolled in a pregnancy study. V and J are TRBV4-1 and TRBJ1-2; TRBD1 matches at 10 bases. The sample was peripheral blood, taken in the second trimester of pregnancy. For the CDR3, the DNA is TGCGCCAGCAGCCAAGAACCCGGGACAGGGGATGGCTACACCTTC. It codes for CASSQEPGTGDGYTF.